This T cell receptor beta chain was profiled in a study of identical twins. General study findings and limits: Excess twin sharing in beta out-of-frame sequences was weaker.

V lost 2 bases and J 1 base, leaving 13 bases between the germline ends. Per the germline V gene, CDR1 is MNHNY and CDR2 is SVGAGI (reference sequence). CDR3 length: 16 amino acids. This clonotype was recorded only once. The target antigen is unknown. TCRdb fed the 5' RACE reads into MiXCR, producing one record per CDR3 protein. Found here are 1,800,000 or so distinct CDR3 sequences, under 35% of them singletons; the top ten hold approximately 0.25%. This chain uses TRBV6-6 with TRBJ2-3, with D hard to call. This TCR was recovered from a newborn girl in good health. What was sequenced was cord blood. The chain's CDR3 is CASSYERYPGTDTQYF. DNA for the CDR3: TGTGCCAGCAGTTACGAACGGTACCCCGGCACAGATACGCAGTATTTT.